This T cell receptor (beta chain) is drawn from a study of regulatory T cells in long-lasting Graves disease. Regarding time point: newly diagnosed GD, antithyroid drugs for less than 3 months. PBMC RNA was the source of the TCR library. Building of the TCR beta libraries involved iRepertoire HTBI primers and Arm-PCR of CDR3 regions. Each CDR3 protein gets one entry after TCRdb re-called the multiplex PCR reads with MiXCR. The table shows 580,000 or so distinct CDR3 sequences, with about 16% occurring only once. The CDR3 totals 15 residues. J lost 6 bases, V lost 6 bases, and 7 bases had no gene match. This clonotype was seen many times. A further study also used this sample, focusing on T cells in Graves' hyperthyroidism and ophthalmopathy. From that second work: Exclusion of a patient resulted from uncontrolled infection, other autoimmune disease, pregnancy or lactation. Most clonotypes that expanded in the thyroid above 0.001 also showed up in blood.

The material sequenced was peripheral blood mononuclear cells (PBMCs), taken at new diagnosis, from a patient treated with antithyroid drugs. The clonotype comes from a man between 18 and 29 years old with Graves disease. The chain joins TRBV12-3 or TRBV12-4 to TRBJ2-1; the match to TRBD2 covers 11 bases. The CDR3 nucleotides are TGTGCCAGCAGGCTAACTAGCGGGAGTTTCAATGAGCAGTTCTTC. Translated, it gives CASRLTSGSFNEQFF.